This T cell receptor (beta chain) emerged from a study of human T cells and chemical hapten exposure. Study as a whole: Read at 6 days, the patch tests placed 0.01% DPC on the upper back. General study points: PT1 expanded TCR counts and patch test score correlated positively.

V was pared by 0 bases and J by 5 bases, with 10 bases of the junction left unmatched. In germline, CDR1 is SEHNR, CDR2 FQNEAQ (reference sequence). CDR3 size: 18 residues. The sample holds one count of this clonotype. Its antigen is currently unknown. TCRdb re-analysed the RACE reads in MiXCR, keeping a single row per CDR3 protein. Of 190,000 or so distinct CDR3 sequences in the sample, roughly 30% were seen once. Sample time point: pre-sensitization, week 0. Treatment: therapeutic diphenylcyclopropenone sensitization with weekly scalp DPC. Sample: whole blood, taken in connection with sensitization to the hapten diphenylcyclopropenone (DPC). The V gene is TRBV7-9, the J gene TRBJ2-1, with 10 bases that match TRBD2. The clonotype comes from a woman in her thirties with alopecia areata. Some clones in this sample may be carry-over from other donors' samples. This chain's CDR3 is CASSLALGSGRRDNEQFF. Here the CDR3 DNA reads TGTGCCAGCAGCTTAGCGCTTGGTAGCGGGAGGCGAGACAATGAGCAGTTCTTC.